This T cell receptor beta chain was sequenced for a study of blood T cell repertoires in COVID-19. Study details: Italy, Spain and the United States were the sources of the convalescent and acute COVID-19 samples. PBMCs, B-cell-depleted T cells, or T cells provided the cDNA or gDNA that made up the material.

The V end was cut by 5 bases, the J end by 0 bases, with 11 bases between. The germline V gene has CDR1 SGHTA and CDR2 FQGNSA. The CDR3 spans 16 residues. Original data processing: Scientists estimated how many nucleated cells there were by amplifying reference gene primers. Data came from immunoSEQ multiplex PCR; TCRdb stores just in-frame clones and leaves some out. The V and J calls and clone size were taken over from that table, and D and trimming were inferred from the DNA. The sample has 300,000 to 450,000 clones, more than 70% seen once; the top ten hold 1.3%. The chain uses TRBV7-2 and TRBJ1-6; D is unclear. The sequencing input was PBMCs or T cells enriched from blood (not recorded which). The receptor was derived from a man aged 30 to 39 who had recovered from COVID-19. CDR3 in amino acids: CASSQDGSSYNSPLHF. CDR3 DNA sequence: TGTGCCAGCAGCCAGGACGGGAGCTCCTATAATTCACCCCTCCACTTT.